Listed here is a single T cell receptor (beta chain). Each donor supplied about 9.6 milliliters of peripheral blood. Total RNA extraction produced at least 5.5 micrograms (per sample) for the study. This specimen comes from a study of blood T cells in healthy people across ages. It was with a sample-barcoded 5' primer and a J-beta primer mix that a second PCR of about 7 to 12 cycles was run. With 12 random nucleotides, a template-switch adaptor tagged each individual cDNA molecule. TCRdb analysed the 5' RACE reads with MiXCR anew, one entry per CDR3 protein. The sample comprises 800,000 or so distinct CDR3 sequences, around two thirds of which are singletons, and roughly 25% rests with the top ten. The specimen sequenced was blood. The TCR originated in a man younger than 40 in good health.

CDR3 coding DNA: TGCGCCAGCGGAGAGCCCAGGGGAAGACAAGAGACCCAGTACTTC. This gives the protein CASGEPRGRQETQYF. The rearrangement joins TRBV10-2 to TRBJ2-5; D perhaps matches TRBD1 (6 bases). Looked up from germline, CDR1 is WSHSY and CDR2 is SAAADI. Trimming shortened V by 8 bases and J by 2 bases, and 18 bases separated the two germline ends. This CDR3 is built from 15 residues.